The rows below give T cell receptor beta chains drawn from one sample of a study of blood T cell repertoires in COVID-19. The protocol was immunoSEQ multiplex PCR, while the TCRdb copy is restricted to in-frame clones and leaves out a portion. In the table there are hundreds of thousands of clones, roughly 85% of which are singletons. The specimen sequenced was peripheral blood. Every receptor here comes from a man aged 45-65 years with COVID-19, enrolled during active disease. Both conserved end residues are part of each CDR3. D genes are given only for firm matches. The size of a clone is reported for some rows only, either as once, few or many, or as a class for expanded clones.

cdr3_nt cdr3_aa d_call j_call clone_size v_call
TGTGCCAGCAGTGTCGACAGGGCGCATGGTGGCTACACCTTC CASSVDRAHGGYTF TRBD1 TRBJ1-2 . TRBV2
TGTGCCAGCGCGCTAGCGGGGGCGGCCCGAGAAAACATTCAGTACTTC CASALAGAARENIQYF TRBD2 TRBJ2-4 once TRBV18
TGTGCCAGCAGCGACCAAGGGGCCTTTAGCAATCAGCCCCAGCATTTT CASSDQGAFSNQPQHF . TRBJ1-5 . TRBV2
TGTGCCAGCAGTTTTGACAGGGGGGGACATAAAGAGACCCAGTACTTC CASSFDRGGHKETQYF TRBD1 TRBJ2-5 . TRBV6-5
TGTGCCAGCAGCTTAAGTGGACTAGCGGGGGGGAGCTCCTACAATGAGCAGTTCTTC CASSLSGLAGGSSYNEQFF TRBD2 TRBJ2-1 . TRBV7-9
TGTGCCAGCAGTGAACGGTACAATGAGCAGTTCTTC CASSERYNEQFF . TRBJ2-1 . TRBV6-1
TGTGCCTGGAGTTTGCTAGACGATTATAATTCACCCCTCCACTTT CAWSLLDDYNSPLHF . TRBJ1-6 . TRBV30
TGTGCCTGGCTTAGGGGCGGGACCTACAATGAGCAGTTCTTC CAWLRGGTYNEQFF . TRBJ2-1 . TRBV30
TGTGCCAGTAGCACTTTTCAGGGGAGCCATCAGCCCCAGCATTTT CASSTFQGSHQPQHF . TRBJ1-5 . TRBV19
TGTGCCAGCAGCCCACGACAGGGAGTGAGGGGCTACACCTTC CASSPRQGVRGYTF TRBD1 TRBJ1-2 . TRBV7-2
TGTGCCAGCAGCTCGGACAGGTTTTCCTACGAGCAGTACTTC CASSSDRFSYEQYF TRBD1 TRBJ2-7 . TRBV11-2
TGTGCCAGCAGGGGGGGGCCCGGCCACACCGGGGAGCTGTTTTTT CASRGGPGHTGELFF . TRBJ2-2 . TRBV9
TGTGCCAGCAGCTTGGGCCTCGGGACAGGGGACGAGCAGTACTTC CASSLGLGTGDEQYF TRBD1 TRBJ2-7 . TRBV5-5
TGTGCCAGCAGCAGAACCTCCAGGCTCACCGGGGAGCTGTTTTTT CASSRTSRLTGELFF . TRBJ2-2 few TRBV5-4
TGTGCCAGCTCACCACCGGGGCCGCCCTACGAGCAGTACTTC CASSPPGPPYEQYF . TRBJ2-7 . TRBV18
TGCGCCAGCAGCGCGGGACAGGGAAGAAATGAGCAGTTCTTC CASSAGQGRNEQFF TRBD1 TRBJ2-1 . TRBV5-1
TGTGCCAGCAGTTTACAGCGGCAAGAGACCCAGTACTTC CASSLQRQETQYF . TRBJ2-5 . TRBV12-3/TRBV12-4
TGTGCCAGTAGCGGGACAGCTGGTAGGGATACGCAGTATTTT CASSGTAGRDTQYF TRBD1 TRBJ2-3 . TRBV19
TGCGCCAGCAGCCAGATAGACAGGGTGGACACTGAAGCTTTCTTT CASSQIDRVDTEAFF TRBD1 TRBJ1-1 once TRBV4-1
TGCGCCAGCAGCGAAGGACAGTATAGCACAGATACGCAGTATTTT CASSEGQYSTDTQYF . TRBJ2-3 . TRBV5-1
TGTGCCAGTAGCCCATTCCCCGGGGAGCTGTTTTTT CASSPFPGELFF . TRBJ2-2 . TRBV19
TGCGCCAGCAGCGTACAGCGGGGGTTATCCTACGAGCAGTACTTC CASSVQRGLSYEQYF TRBD2 TRBJ2-7 . TRBV5-1
TGTGCCAGCAGTTACGGGGGCCGGTGGAAGGAGCAGTACTTC CASSYGGRWKEQYF . TRBJ2-7 . TRBV6-5
TGTGCCATCAGTGAGGGCCGACTCGAGGGTGACAATCAGCCCCAGCATTTT CAISEGRLEGDNQPQHF . TRBJ1-5 . TRBV10-3
TGTGCCAGCAGCTTCGGAACAGGATTCACAGATACGCAGTATTTT CASSFGTGFTDTQYF . TRBJ2-3 . TRBV7-9
TGTGCCAGCAGCATGCCAGGGGACGCTCTGAACACTGAAGCTTTCTTT CASSMPGDALNTEAFF . TRBJ1-1 . TRBV7-2
TGTGCCAGCTCACCACGTCAGGGGTCCTATGGCTACACCTTC CASSPRQGSYGYTF . TRBJ1-2 . TRBV18
TGTGCCAGCAGACCTAGCGGGCGAGGGTACGAGCAGTACTTC CASRPSGRGYEQYF TRBD2 TRBJ2-7 . TRBV6-2/TRBV6-3
TGTGCCAGCAGCTTAGTCGGACAGGGTGGGGAGACCCAGTACTTC CASSLVGQGGETQYF TRBD1 TRBJ2-5 . TRBV7-9
TGTGCCAGCAGTGCCGACAGGGGGCGAAGCAATCAGCCCCAGCATTTT CASSADRGRSNQPQHF TRBD1 TRBJ1-5 once TRBV6-1
TGTGCCAGCGCACCAGGACAGGCGTCGAATTCACCCCTCCACTTT CASAPGQASNSPLHF TRBD1 TRBJ1-6 . TRBV5-8
TGTGCCAGCAGCCACTCCAGGATGAACACCGGGGAGCTGTTTTTT CASSHSRMNTGELFF . TRBJ2-2 . TRBV14
TGTGCCAGCAGTTATGGACAGGGGGCGTATCAGCCCCAGCATTTT CASSYGQGAYQPQHF TRBD1 TRBJ1-5 . TRBV6-2/TRBV6-3
TGTGCCAGCAGCTTGGCCCAGGGAATGAACACTGAAGCTTTCTTT CASSLAQGMNTEAFF . TRBJ1-1 once TRBV5-8
TGTGCCAGCAGCCATACCCGAGGGTATGAGCAGTTCTTC CASSHTRGYEQFF . TRBJ2-1 . TRBV11-3
TGTGCCAGCTCATCCAAATATCAGGGGAATCAGCCCCAGCATTTT CASSSKYQGNQPQHF . TRBJ1-5 . TRBV18
TGCGCCAGCAGCCAAGATTACGGGGATGGCTACACCTTC CASSQDYGDGYTF . TRBJ1-2 . TRBV4-3
TGTGCCAGCAGCCGCGGCCCGACTAGCGCTACGCAGTATTTT CASSRGPTSATQYF TRBD2 TRBJ2-3 . TRBV3-1/TRBV3-2
TGTGCCAGCAGCTCCTTAGCGGGGGGGCCGTCCGGGGAGCTGTTTTTT CASSSLAGGPSGELFF TRBD2 TRBJ2-2 . TRBV5-4
TGTGCCAGCAGACAACAGATATGGGAGACCCAGTACTTC CASRQQIWETQYF . TRBJ2-5 . TRBV6-5
TGTGCCAGTAGTATACCGGGACTAGCGGGGGAAGAGACCCAGTACTTC CASSIPGLAGEETQYF TRBD2 TRBJ2-5 . TRBV19
TGTGCCAGCAGCCTCAGACAGGGTGAAGCTTTCTTT CASSLRQGEAFF TRBD1 TRBJ1-1 . TRBV3-1/TRBV3-2
TGTGCCAGCACCGGTACAGGGGAGGATAGCAATCAGCCCCAGCATTTT CASTGTGEDSNQPQHF TRBD1 TRBJ1-5 . TRBV7-8
TGTGCCAGCAGACGACGGAGCACCGGGGAGCTGTTTTTT CASRRRSTGELFF . TRBJ2-2 . TRBV6-5
TGTGCCAGCAGCTTAGATCGCCAGAATGGCTACACCTTC CASSLDRQNGYTF . TRBJ1-2 . TRBV11-2
TGCGCCAGCAGCGAGGGACAGATCTCCTACGAGCAGTACTTC CASSEGQISYEQYF TRBD1 TRBJ2-7 once TRBV4-1
TGTGCCAGCAGTTTATCCGGACAGAACTATGGCTACACCTTC CASSLSGQNYGYTF . TRBJ1-2 . TRBV28
TGTGCCAGCAGCAGCTATAGCAATCAGCCCCAGCATTTT CASSSYSNQPQHF . TRBJ1-5 . TRBV7-2
TGTGCCAGCAGCGTAGGGACAGCCTTAAGTCGGGAGACCCAGTACTTC CASSVGTALSRETQYF . TRBJ2-5 . TRBV9
TGTGCCAGCACCCCCCCGGGGGGGAGCACGAACAATGAGCAGTTCTTC CASTPPGGSTNNEQFF TRBD2 TRBJ2-1 . TRBV6-8